This TCR beta chain was captured in a study of CXCR3-negative and CXCR3-positive naive CD8 T cells. Findings and caveats of the study: TCR interaction strength was inferred from TRB CDR3 physicochemistry, as CD5 matched across naive subsets.

Every individual CD8+ T cell subset underwent sorting in triplicate at 300,000 to 350,000 cells apiece. As regards this clonotype: Its specificity is not known.

TRB cDNA libraries were made by UMI-labeled 5' RACE. One entry per CDR3 protein, without DNA, is what TCRdb gives after re-calling the 5' RACE reads. This listing includes around 90,000 distinct CDR3 sequences. Germline lookup yields CDR1 SEHNR and CDR2 FQNEAQ (reference sequence). The CDR3 totals 16 residues. The chain links TRBV7-9 to TRBJ2-6. The source is a human donor in good health. Some clones in this sample may be carry-over from other donors' samples. The sample taken for sequencing was naive CXCR3- CD8+ T cells from blood. Subset noted: CD45RO-CCR7+CD27+CD95- naive CD8+ T cells lacking CXCR3 (TNR3-). The CDR3 region is CASSLVTDSGANVLTF.